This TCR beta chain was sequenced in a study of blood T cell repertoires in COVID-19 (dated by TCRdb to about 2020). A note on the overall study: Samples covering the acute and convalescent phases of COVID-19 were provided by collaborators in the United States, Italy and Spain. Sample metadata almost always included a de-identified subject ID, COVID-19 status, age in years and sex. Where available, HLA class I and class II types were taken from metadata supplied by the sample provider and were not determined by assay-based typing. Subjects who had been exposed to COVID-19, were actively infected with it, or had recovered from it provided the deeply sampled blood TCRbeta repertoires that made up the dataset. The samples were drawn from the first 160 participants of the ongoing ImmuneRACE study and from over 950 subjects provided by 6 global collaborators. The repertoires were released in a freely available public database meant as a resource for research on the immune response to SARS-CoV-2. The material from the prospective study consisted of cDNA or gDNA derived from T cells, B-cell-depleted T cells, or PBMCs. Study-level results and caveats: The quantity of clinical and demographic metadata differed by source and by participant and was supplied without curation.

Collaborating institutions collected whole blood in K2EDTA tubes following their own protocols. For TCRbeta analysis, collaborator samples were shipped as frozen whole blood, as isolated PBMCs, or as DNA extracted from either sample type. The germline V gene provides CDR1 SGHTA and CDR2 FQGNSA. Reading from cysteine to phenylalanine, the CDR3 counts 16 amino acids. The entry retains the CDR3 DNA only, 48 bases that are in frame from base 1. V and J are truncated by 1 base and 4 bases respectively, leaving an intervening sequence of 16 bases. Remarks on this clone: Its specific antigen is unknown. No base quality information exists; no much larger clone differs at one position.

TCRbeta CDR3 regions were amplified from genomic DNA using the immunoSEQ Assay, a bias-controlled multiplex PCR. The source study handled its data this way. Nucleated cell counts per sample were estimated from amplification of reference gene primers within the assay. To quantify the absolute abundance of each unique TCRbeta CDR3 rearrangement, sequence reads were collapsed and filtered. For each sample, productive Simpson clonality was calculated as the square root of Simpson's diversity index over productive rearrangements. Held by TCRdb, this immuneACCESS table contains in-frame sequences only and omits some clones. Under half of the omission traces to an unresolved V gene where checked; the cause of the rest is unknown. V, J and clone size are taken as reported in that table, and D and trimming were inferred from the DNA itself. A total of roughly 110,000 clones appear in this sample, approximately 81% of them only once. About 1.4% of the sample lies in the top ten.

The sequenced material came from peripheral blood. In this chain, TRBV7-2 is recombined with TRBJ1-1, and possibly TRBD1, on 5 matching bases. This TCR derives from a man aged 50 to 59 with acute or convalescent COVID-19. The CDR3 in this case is CASSLGMQGWGTEAFF. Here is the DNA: TGTGCCAGCAGCTTAGGAATGCAGGGCTGGGGCACTGAAGCTTTCTTT.